This is a list of T cell receptor beta chains from one sample in a study of blood T cell repertoires in COVID-19. This table comes from immunoSEQ multiplex PCR, and its TCRdb copy is limited to in-frame clones, with some not included. The sample records 190,000 or so clones, 90% being singletons. Input material: PBMCs or T cells enriched from blood (not recorded which). The receptors shown here come from a man aged 30-40 years who had recovered from COVID-19. CDR3s include the opening cysteine and the closing phenylalanine or tryptophan. The D gene is left open where the match is weak. Expanded clones get a size class; other rows say once, few or many, or leave the size out.

j_call v_call d_call clone_size cdr3_aa cdr3_nt
TRBJ2-5 TRBV19 NA NA CASSIRGETQYF TGTGCCAGTAGTATCAGGGGAGAGACCCAGTACTTC
TRBJ1-2 TRBV12-3/TRBV12-4 NA NA CASSLGQNYGYTF TGTGCCAGCAGTTTAGGACAGAACTATGGCTACACCTTC
TRBJ1-2 TRBV6-5 NA NA CASRTRPGYTF TGTGCCAGCAGGACTCGTCCTGGCTACACCTTC
TRBJ2-3 TRBV24-1 NA once CATSDLPAASTDTQYF TGTGCCACCAGTGATCTACCAGCGGCTAGCACAGATACGCAGTATTTT
TRBJ2-3 TRBV7-2 NA NA CASHRKSTDTQYF TGTGCCAGCCACAGGAAAAGCACAGATACGCAGTATTTT
TRBJ1-1 TRBV28 NA NA CASSLLRGLEAFF TGTGCCAGCAGTTTACTCAGGGGCCTTGAAGCTTTCTTT
TRBJ2-7 TRBV7-9 NA NA CASSLAEVGWYEQYF TGTGCCAGCAGCCTAGCCGAGGTCGGGTGGTACGAGCAGTACTTC
TRBJ1-1 TRBV12-3/TRBV12-4 NA NA CASSLGGRTEAFF TGTGCCAGCAGTTTAGGGGGGCGCACTGAAGCTTTCTTT
TRBJ2-1 TRBV18 NA NA CASSPTSNEQFF TGTGCCAGCTCACCCACTAGCAATGAGCAGTTCTTC
TRBJ2-5 TRBV27 TRBD1 NA CASSRRTGALETQYF TGTGCCAGCAGTAGAAGGACAGGGGCTCTTGAGACCCAGTACTTC
TRBJ1-6 TRBV9 TRBD1 NA CASSQDRDSPLHF TGTGCCAGCAGCCAAGACAGGGATTCACCCCTCCACTTT
TRBJ1-2 TRBV6-5 NA NA CASRRGHIYGYTF TGTGCCAGCAGACGCGGACACATCTATGGCTACACCTTC
TRBJ1-5 TRBV19 NA NA CASSMGVGNQPQHF TGTGCCAGTAGTATGGGCGTAGGCAATCAGCCCCAGCATTTT
TRBJ2-3 TRBV7-9 NA NA CASNHAGPTGTDTQYF TGTGCCAGCAACCACGCCGGACCCACGGGGACAGATACGCAGTATTTT
TRBJ2-2 TRBV2 TRBD2 few CASSFSGGVTGELFF TGTGCCAGCAGTTTTAGCGGGGGTGTCACGGGGGAGCTGTTTTTT
TRBJ2-7 TRBV10-3 TRBD2 NA CAVGREGLEQYF TGTGCCGTGGGGCGGGAGGGCCTTGAGCAGTACTTC
TRBJ2-5 TRBV4-3 TRBD1 NA CASSPRTGWETQYF TGCGCCAGCAGCCCCCGGACAGGGTGGGAGACCCAGTACTTC
TRBJ2-3 TRBV5-4 TRBD1 NA CASSSWTGETDTQYF TGTGCCAGCAGCTCATGGACAGGGGAGACAGATACGCAGTATTTT
TRBJ1-1 TRBV11-2 NA NA CASSLGAGANTEAFF TGTGCCAGCAGCTTAGGGGCAGGGGCGAACACTGAAGCTTTCTTT
TRBJ1-6 TRBV7-9 TRBD1 NA CASSGQGESPLHF TGTGCCAGCAGCGGACAGGGTGAATCACCCCTCCACTTT